This T cell receptor (beta chain) comes out of a study of beta chain features in type 1 diabetes. Study-wide results and caveats: In all four CD4+ subsets, TCRB CDR3 length was significantly, moderately reduced in type 1 diabetes. The naive, central memory and Treg TCRB repertoires of patients appeared to be more similar to one another than those of healthy donors.

The entirety of the isolated RNA underwent reverse transcription, so expressed TCRB transcripts were sequenced. Each sample of naive, central memory or regulatory T cells had, on average, roughly 3.6 million reads. Only in-frame clones appear in the TCRdb table, and some are missing; sequencing was by immunoSEQ multiplex PCR. Here the sample spans 130,000 to 150,000 clones, 8% to 13% being singletons. Sorting that relied on CD45RO/CCR7/CD25/CD127/CD95/CD27 yielded CD4+ naive, central memory, regulatory and stem cell-like memory cells. As to this clone: Antigen unknown.

CDR3 size: 16 residues. Germline trimming cut 7 bases from V and 4 bases from J; bases unmatched to any gene: 12. Germline V gene lookup returns CDR1 MNHEY and CDR2 SMNVEV (reference sequence). This receptor was taken from a man aged 18 to 30 in good health. The rearrangement uses TRBV27 and TRBJ2-7; 11 nucleotides match TRBD1. Sequencing input: naive CD4+ T cells from blood. CDR3 sequence reads: CASTKLPGQGVYEQYF. The CDR3 coding sequence is TGTGCCAGCACTAAACTGCCGGGACAGGGGGTGTACGAGCAGTACTTC.